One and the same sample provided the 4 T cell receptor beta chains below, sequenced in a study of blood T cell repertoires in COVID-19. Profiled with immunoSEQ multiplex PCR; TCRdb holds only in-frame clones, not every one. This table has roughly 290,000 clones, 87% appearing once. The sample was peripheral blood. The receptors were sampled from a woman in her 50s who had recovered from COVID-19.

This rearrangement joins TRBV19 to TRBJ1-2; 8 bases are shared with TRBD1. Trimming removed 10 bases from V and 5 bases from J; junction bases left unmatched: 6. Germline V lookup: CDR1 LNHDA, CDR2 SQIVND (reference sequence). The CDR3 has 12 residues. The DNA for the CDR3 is TGTGCCATTTCGGACAGGGAGTATGGCTACACCTTC. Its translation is CAISDREYGYTF.

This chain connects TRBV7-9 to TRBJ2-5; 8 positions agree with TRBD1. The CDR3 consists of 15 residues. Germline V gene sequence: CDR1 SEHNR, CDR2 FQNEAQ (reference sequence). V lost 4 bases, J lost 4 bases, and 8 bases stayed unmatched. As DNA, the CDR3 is TGTGCCAGCAGCTACGGACAGGGTATCAGAGAGACCCAGTACTTC. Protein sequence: CASSYGQGIRETQYF.

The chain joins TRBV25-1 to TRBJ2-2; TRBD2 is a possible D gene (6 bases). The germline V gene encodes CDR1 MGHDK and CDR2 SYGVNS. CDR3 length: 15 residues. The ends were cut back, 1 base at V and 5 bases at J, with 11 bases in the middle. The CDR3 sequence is CASSELGGTTGELFF. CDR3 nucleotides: TGTGCCAGCAGTGAATTGGGCGGGACGACCGGGGAGCTGTTTTTT.

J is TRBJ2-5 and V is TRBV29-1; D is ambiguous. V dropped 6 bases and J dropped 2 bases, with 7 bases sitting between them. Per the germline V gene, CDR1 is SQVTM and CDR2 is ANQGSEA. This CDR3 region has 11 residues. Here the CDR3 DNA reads TGCAGCGTAACAAGACAAGAGACCCAGTACTTC. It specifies CSVTRQETQYF.